Listed here are 9 T cell receptor beta chains from one sample, sequenced in a study of T cell responses to AZD1222 COVID-19 vaccine. The assay was immunoSEQ multiplex PCR, and TCRdb's table has in-frame clones only and misses some. Seen here are 120,000 to 150,000 clones, about 90% observed once, and the top ten hold roughly 7.5%. The specimen comprised peripheral blood, sampled 28 days after the second dose of the MenACWY control vaccine. Receptors were obtained from an adult who received the MenACWY meningococcal vaccine as a control.

This chain connects TRBV19 to TRBJ1-1; D is unresolved. The CDR3 has 13 residues. The V and J ends lost 7 bases and 0 bases respectively, with 9 bases between them. CDR1 LNHDA and CDR2 SQIVND come from the germline V gene (reference sequence). As DNA, the CDR3 is TGTGCCAGTAACACGGTTATGAACACTGAAGCTTTCTTT. As protein: CASNTVMNTEAFF. Looking up the rest from reference TRBV19 and TRBJ1-1 gives the full variable domain: DGGITQSPKYLFRKEGQNVTLSCEQNLNHDAMYWYRQDPGQGLRLIYYSQIVNDFQKGDIAEGYSVSREKKESFPLTVTSAQKNPTAFYLCASNTVMNTEAFFGQGTRLTVV.

The chain has TRBV4-3 and TRBJ2-7; D remains ambiguous. Germline V gene data show CDR1 as LGHNA and CDR2 as YSLEER. The CDR3 is made up of 11 amino acids. The V gene lost 0 bases and the J gene lost 7 bases, with 4 bases spanning the gap. The CDR3 loop reads CASSQDGEQYF. CDR3 nucleotide sequence: TGCGCCAGCAGCCAAGATGGAGAGCAGTACTTC.

V usage is TRBV7-9 and J usage is TRBJ2-3; 10 nucleotides line up with TRBD2. J lost 4 bases, V lost 5 bases, and 12 bases had no gene match. Per germline, CDR1 SEHNR and CDR2 FQNEAQ (reference sequence). This CDR3 comprises 17 residues. CDR3 region: CASSQTPASGGPDTQYF. CDR3 DNA sequence: TGTGCCAGCAGCCAGACCCCGGCTAGCGGGGGACCAGATACGCAGTATTTT.

This clone has only one observation. V is TRBV15 and J is TRBJ2-7; TRBD1 aligns across 9 bases. CDR1 is LNHNV and CDR2 is YYDKDF in the germline V gene (reference sequence). The CDR3 totals 15 residues. Trimming removed 3 bases from V and 2 bases from J; junction bases left unmatched: 5. The chain's CDR3 is CATSRTGGIAYEQYF. Here the CDR3 DNA reads TGTGCCACCAGCAGGACAGGGGGAATCGCCTACGAGCAGTACTTC.

The count of this clone is one. This sequence joins TRBV7-2 and TRBJ1-5; tentatively, D is TRBD1 (5 bases). The germline V gene encodes CDR1 SGHTA and CDR2 FQGNSA. V was pared by 1 base and J by 6 bases, with 13 bases between. The CDR3 is made up of 15 amino acids. CDR3 sequence (DNA): TGTGCCAGCAGCTTAGTATTCCAGGGTACTCAGCCCCAGCATTTT. Its translation: CASSLVFQGTQPQHF.

V usage is TRBV13 and J usage is TRBJ2-5; weak D call: TRBD2 (6 bases). The CDR3 contains 14 residues. CDR1 is PRHDT and CDR2 is FYEKMQ in the germline V gene (reference sequence). Trimming removed 4 bases at V and 0 bases at J, with 9 bases between. CDR3 sequence: CASSWPGDQETQYF. In DNA form, the CDR3 reads TGTGCCAGCAGCTGGCCGGGGGACCAAGAGACCCAGTACTTC. The variable domain in full, with the rest retrieved from reference TRBV13 and TRBJ2-5, is AAGVIQSPRHLIKEKRETATLKCYPIPRHDTVYWYQQGPGQDPQFLISFYEKMQSDKGSIPDRFSAQQFSDYHSELNMSSLELGDSALYFCASSWPGDQETQYFGPGTRLLVL.

This clone was seen just once. The V gene is TRBV7-2, the J gene TRBJ1-4; no clear D. Trimming removed 6 bases from V and 8 bases from J, with 19 bases in between. There are 15 residues in the CDR3. Germline loops: CDR1 SGHTA, CDR2 FQGNSA. The CDR3 region is CASSLYSGVGEKLFF. In DNA, the CDR3 is TGTGCCAGCAGTCTGTACTCCGGGGTTGGCGAAAAACTGTTTTTT.

This clone appeared a single time. The chain has TRBV6-1 and TRBJ2-2; the match to TRBD2 covers 7 bases. V shed 6 bases, J shed 5 bases, and the junction held 6 bases outside the gene matches. Germline V gene sequence: CDR1 MNHNS, CDR2 SASEGT. CDR3 length: 14 residues. This chain's CDR3 is CASSREVGTGELFF. The CDR3 region has the DNA TGTGCCAGCAGCCGGGAGGTGGGGACCGGGGAGCTGTTTTTT.

The CDR3 is CASSVGTGRNNEQFF. The CDR3 nucleotides are TGTGCCAGCAGCGTAGGGACAGGGCGAAACAATGAGCAGTTCTTC. This chain links TRBV9 with TRBJ2-1; 8 bases are a match to TRBD1. The junction had 4 bases not matched to a gene; V was cut back by 0 bases and J by 5 bases. Germline assignment: CDR1 SGDLS and CDR2 YYNGEE. The CDR3 covers 15 residues.